A selection of T cell receptor beta chains follows, all from one sample in a study of blood T cell repertoires in COVID-19. Measured with immunoSEQ multiplex PCR; TCRdb has only the in-frame clones, and not every one. Altogether about 80,000 clones are present, 82% being singletons, with the ten largest covering more than 10%. Sample: peripheral blood. The receptor source for this set is a man older than 75 with acute or convalescent COVID-19. Both conserved end residues are part of each CDR3.

CASSVLEDSPLHF TRBV9
CASSQGGHHQPQHF TRBV3-1/TRBV3-2
CASSVEEGGLNTEAFF TRBV9
CASSLGAPGTGELFF TRBV7-7
CASSYPRGELFF TRBV6-6
CSASLGADTDTQYF TRBV20-1
CASSEPRPGGASYEQYF TRBV10-2
CASSLEGQGVEAFF TRBV5-5
CASRGDRERGGETQYF TRBV4-1
CASRPRKLPGQGASTEAFF TRBV27
CASQGGAPEAFF TRBV6-5
CASSKEQPTIYGYTF TRBV21-1
CASRTTGGNYGYTF TRBV19
CASSRVVASTDTQYF TRBV6-5
CASSPRPASGVREQYF TRBV9
CASSLDLTGSGNTIYF TRBV7-9
CASTRDRRNEKLFF TRBV7-9
CASNGLAGGSSTDTQYF TRBV7-8
CASSQALGTLSYEQYF TRBV3-1/TRBV3-2
CSGKTGPNQPQHF TRBV29-1
CASSPGQGDYGYTF TRBV11-1
CASTPGGQDTEAFF TRBV9
CASSEPRQGIQPQHF TRBV6-1
CASSLGLAGNNEQFF TRBV7-9
CASSVGQGVGYGYTF TRBV7-9